The 30 T cell receptor beta chains presented below share a single source sample, sequenced in a study of T cell responses to AZD1222 COVID-19 vaccine. The method was immunoSEQ multiplex PCR; TCRdb's version includes in-frame clones alone and lacks a portion of them. The repertoire holds 100,000 to 150,000 clones, 80% to 90% seen once, with approximately 3.4% in the top ten. This specimen consisted of peripheral blood, obtained on day 0 of AZD1222 vaccination. The source is an adult in good health.

V is TRBV19 and J is TRBJ2-7; 7 nucleotides match TRBD1. CDR1 and CDR2 (germline): LNHDA, SQIVND (reference sequence). There are 14 residues in the CDR3. With 6 bases clipped from V and 1 base from J, the junction kept 6 bases outside the gene matches. CDR3 sequence: CASSGTVGSYEQYF. CDR3 in DNA: TGTGCCAGTAGCGGGACAGTGGGGTCCTACGAGCAGTACTTC.

The V and J genes are TRBV19 and TRBJ2-3, with no clear D. The germline V gene has CDR1 LNHDA and CDR2 SQIVND (reference sequence). The CDR3 has 14 residues. The ends were cut back, 6 bases at V and 2 bases at J, with 12 bases in the middle. Here the CDR3 reads CASRPSTSTDTQYF. For the CDR3, the DNA is TGTGCCAGTAGGCCTTCGACCTCCACAGATACGCAGTATTTT.

The rearrangement uses TRBV28 and TRBJ2-7; TRBD1 or TRBD2 may be the D gene (5 bases each). The V gene lost 0 bases and the J gene lost 13 bases, with 13 bases spanning the gap. The CDR3 covers 12 residues. Germline CDR1 and CDR2: MDHEN and SYDVKM. Here the CDR3 reads CASSLWGPSLYF. In DNA, the CDR3 is TGTGCCAGCAGTTTATGGGGACCTTCATTATACTTC.

The V and J genes are TRBV7-6 and TRBJ2-7; the D call may be TRBD1 or TRBD2 (7 bases each). This CDR3 is 16 amino acids long. V was cut by 2 bases and J by 4 bases, with 18 bases left in between. Germline CDR1 is SGHVS and CDR2 is FNYEAQ. Here the CDR3 DNA reads TGTGCCAGCAGCTTACCCCCCGCAGGGGGGGGATACGAGCAGTACTTC. It yields the protein CASSLPPAGGGYEQYF.

V usage is TRBV5-1 and J usage is TRBJ2-1; tentatively, D is TRBD1 (5 bases). The length of the CDR3 is 15 residues. Germline V CDR1 and CDR2: SGHRS, YFSETQ. Trimming stripped 0 bases from V and 7 bases from J, with 14 bases between. The DNA of the CDR3 is TGCGCCAGCAGCTTGGAGTGGGGCAGCTTAAATGAGCAGTTCTTC. Encoded protein: CASSLEWGSLNEQFF.

The chain recombines TRBV12-3 or TRBV12-4 with TRBJ1-2; possible D gene TRBD1, 6 bases. Deletions cut 6 bases from V and 4 bases from J, with 12 bases between. The CDR3 totals 13 residues. CDR3 protein: CASSRDRTYGYTF. The CDR3, as DNA: TGTGCCAGCAGCCGCGACAGGACCTATGGCTACACCTTC.

V and J are TRBV6-2 or TRBV6-3 and TRBJ2-7; 14 bases line up with TRBD2. CDR1 is MNHEY, CDR2 SVGEGT, per germline. J gave up 1 base and V 5 bases, and 16 bases lay outside the gene matches. This CDR3 has 20 amino acids. CDR3 in amino acids: CASSTRTSGGPTSPSYEQYF. For the CDR3, the DNA is TGTGCCAGCAGTACCCGGACTAGCGGGGGGCCTACTTCCCCTTCCTACGAGCAGTACTTC.

Here the CDR3 DNA reads TGCGCCAGCAGCCCGACAGGGTATAGCAATCAGCCCCAGCATTTT. Its translation: CASSPTGYSNQPQHF. V is TRBV4-1 and J is TRBJ1-5; 7 bases fit TRBD1. CDR1 MGHRA and CDR2 YSYEKL come from the germline V gene. The J segment lost 0 bases and the V segment lost 4 bases, leaving 3 bases of the junction unmatched. The CDR3 totals 15 residues.

The CDR3 sequence: CAISESTYTEAFF. CDR3 coding DNA: TGTGCCATCAGTGAGTCTACCTACACTGAAGCTTTCTTT. The chain employs TRBV10-3 and TRBJ1-1; D gene unclear. Germline loops: CDR1 ENHRY, CDR2 SYGVKD. The CDR3 is made up of 13 amino acids. V gave up 0 bases and J gave up 3 bases, with 5 bases separating them.

The chain couples TRBV19 to TRBJ2-2; 10 positions match TRBD1. Germline loops: CDR1 LNHDA, CDR2 SQIVND (reference sequence). The CDR3 covers 16 residues. The J segment lost 5 bases and the V segment lost 3 bases, leaving 6 bases of the junction unmatched. As DNA, the CDR3 is TGTGCCAGTAGTATGTGGACAGGGGGTGGGACCGGGGAGCTGTTTTTT. This translates into CASSMWTGGGTGELFF. Full variable domain (remainder filled in from reference TRBV19 and TRBJ2-2): DGGITQSPKYLFRKEGQNVTLSCEQNLNHDAMYWYRQDPGQGLRLIYYSQIVNDFQKGDIAEGYSVSREKKESFPLTVTSAQKNPTAFYLCASSMWTGGGTGELFFGEGSRLTVL.

The CDR3 DNA sequence: TGTGCCAGCAGCACGACAGTGAATAGCAATCAGCCCCAGCATTTT. This gives the protein CASSTTVNSNQPQHF. This chain links TRBV28 with TRBJ1-5, with D perhaps matching TRBD1 (5 bases). Between the trimmed V and J ends, which lost 6 bases and 0 bases, there was a span of 12 bases. The CDR3 spans 15 residues. CDR1 and CDR2 (germline): MDHEN, SYDVKM.

The sample holds one count of this clone. This chain joins TRBV30 and TRBJ1-2, with D tentatively TRBD1 (6 bases). Germline V CDR1 and CDR2: GTSNPN, SVGIG (reference sequence). The germline V and J ends were trimmed by 4 bases and 5 bases, with 17 bases remaining between them. This CDR3 region has 14 residues. The CDR3 DNA is TGTGCCTGGACCCGGCAGGGGAGACGGTATGGCTACACCTTC. This codes for CAWTRQGRRYGYTF.

This chain links TRBV7-2 with TRBJ2-7, with D perhaps matching TRBD1 (5 bases). Germline-derived CDR1 and CDR2 are SGHTA and FQGNSA. Trimming removed 5 bases from V and 0 bases from J, with 17 bases in between. CDR3 size: 16 residues. The CDR3 sequence: CASSERNRINSYEQYF. The CDR3, as DNA: TGTGCCAGCAGCGAAAGAAACAGGATCAACTCCTACGAGCAGTACTTC.

This clone turned up a few times. The rearrangement uses TRBV7-8 and TRBJ2-5; 16 nucleotides line up with TRBD2. The V segment lost 5 bases and the J segment 1 base; nucleotides outside the gene matches: 4. Germline loops: CDR1 SGHVS, CDR2 FQNEAQ. This CDR3 is built from 17 residues. The CDR3 region has the DNA TGTGCCAGCAGCCCGGGACTAGCGGGGGGGCTCCAAGAGACCCAGTACTTC. This codes for CASSPGLAGGLQETQYF.

The chain is built from TRBV28 and TRBJ2-7, with TRBD1 matching 8 bases. After removal of 4 bases from V and 6 bases from J, the junction contained 5 bases not matched to a gene. CDR1 is MDHEN and CDR2 is SYDVKM in the germline V gene. This CDR3 spans 13 amino acids. CDR3 residues: CASSYGQGGEQYF. CDR3 DNA: TGTGCCAGCAGTTACGGACAGGGAGGCGAGCAGTACTTC.

This clone was found once. This chain uses TRBV3-1 (or the pseudogene TRBV3-2) with TRBJ1-3; tentative D call: TRBD1 (6 bases). Germline lookup yields CDR1 LGHDT and CDR2 YNNKEL (reference sequence). Trimming pared 4 bases from V and 2 bases from J, leaving 12 bases between. The CDR3 is made up of 15 amino acids. CDR3: CASSLQGLAGNTIYF. In DNA form, the CDR3 reads TGTGCCAGCAGCCTACAGGGTTTGGCTGGAAACACCATATATTTT.

This clone was counted between two and nine times. The chain has TRBV15 and TRBJ1-2, with 8 bases aligning to TRBD1. V dropped 4 bases and J dropped 4; count of bases not matched to a gene: 11. This CDR3 has 16 residues. Germline V lookup: CDR1 LNHNV, CDR2 YYDKDF (reference sequence). The CDR3 nucleotides are TGTGCCACCAGCACCCCCACACAGGGGGTAAGCTATGGCTACACCTTC. It codes for CATSTPTQGVSYGYTF.

A single count supports this clone. The gene calls are TRBV29-1 and TRBJ1-1, with a possible D match to TRBD1 (6 bases). The CDR3 runs to 11 residues. V shed 5 bases and J shed 8 bases, with 12 bases lying between them. Germline loops: CDR1 SQVTM, CDR2 ANQGSEA. CDR3 residues: CSVSLTGEAFF. CDR3 DNA: TGCAGCGTTTCCCTAACAGGGGAAGCTTTCTTT.

The genes are TRBV9 and TRBJ1-4, with D maybe TRBD1 (5 bases). The CDR3 is made up of 17 amino acids. Trimming took 1 base from V and 0 from J, leaving 13 bases between them. CDR1 and CDR2 from the germline V gene are SGDLS and YYNGEE. CDR3 sequence: CASSVTGAFATNEKLFF. CDR3 sequence (DNA): TGTGCCAGCAGCGTAACAGGCGCCTTTGCAACTAATGAAAAACTGTTTTTT.

J is TRBJ1-5 and V is TRBV9; 9 nucleotides agree with TRBD1. Trimming at V came to 2 bases and at J to 6 bases, leaving 6 bases not matched to a gene. The CDR3 loop spans 15 amino acids. Per germline, CDR1 SGDLS and CDR2 YYNGEE. The CDR3 reads CASSVGQGPGQPQHF. The CDR3 DNA sequence: TGTGCCAGCAGCGTGGGACAGGGACCGGGTCAGCCCCAGCATTTT.

The CDR3 sequence: CASSVGGSTGNTIYF. The CDR3 DNA reads as TGTGCCAGCAGCGTAGGTGGGAGTACTGGAAACACCATATATTTT. The V gene is TRBV9, the J gene TRBJ1-3; D call uncertain. The CDR3 is made up of 15 amino acids. Germline V gene lookup returns CDR1 SGDLS and CDR2 YYNGEE. Trimming left V 0 bases short and J 2 bases short, with 9 bases between.

The V and J genes are TRBV7-2 and TRBJ2-7, with D unresolved. Germline CDR1 and CDR2: SGHTA and FQGNSA. V was cut by 4 bases and J by 0 bases, with 7 bases left in between. CDR3 size: 13 residues. CDR3 sequence (DNA): TGTGCCAGCAGCTCCTCTCCCTCCTACGAGCAGTACTTC. Its translation is CASSSSPSYEQYF.

The J gene is TRBJ2-3, the V gene TRBV19; 10 bases fit TRBD2. Germline CDR1 reads LNHDA; CDR2 reads SQIVND (reference sequence). CDR3 length equals 15 residues. V lost 5 bases and J lost 3; bases outside the gene matches: 5. The CDR3 is CASSVAGLATDTQYF. In DNA form, the CDR3 reads TGTGCCAGTAGTGTCGCGGGACTAGCGACAGATACGCAGTATTTT.

The CDR3 loop is CAWSRTGGSGYTF. The CDR3 DNA sequence: TGTGCCTGGAGTCGGACAGGGGGCTCTGGCTACACCTTC. V gene TRBV30 combines with J gene TRBJ1-2, with TRBD1 matching over 11 bases. Trimming cost V 2 bases and J 7 bases; bases outside gene matches: 3. CDR1 is GTSNPN, CDR2 SVGIG, per germline (reference sequence). The CDR3 has 13 residues.

CDR3 DNA: TGCGCCAGCAGCAGTACCGGGACTAGCTCGTACAATGAGCAGTTCTTC. Its translation is CASSSTGTSSYNEQFF. The chain couples TRBV5-1 to TRBJ2-1, with 9 bases lining up with TRBD2. This CDR3 is built from 16 residues. Trimming removed 4 bases from V and 4 bases from J; junction bases left unmatched: 9. Looked up from germline, CDR1 is SGHRS and CDR2 is YFSETQ.

The chain is built from TRBV6-5 and TRBJ2-1; 9 bases match TRBD2. CDR1 and CDR2 (germline): MNHEY, SVGAGI. This CDR3 spans 15 amino acids. V dropped 0 bases and J dropped 12; count of bases not matched to a gene: 9. CDR3 amino acids: CASSYSRGGASGQFF. CDR3 sequence (DNA): TGTGCCAGCAGTTACTCCCGCGGGGGGGCGTCGGGGCAGTTCTTC.

This chain connects TRBV3-1 (or the pseudogene TRBV3-2) to TRBJ1-1; D is unclear. Looked up from germline, CDR1 is LGHDT and CDR2 is YNNKEL (reference sequence). This CDR3 comprises 12 residues. V was clipped by 9 bases and J by 0 bases, with 8 bases between them. CDR3 sequence: CARIPMNTEAFF. As DNA, the CDR3 is TGTGCCAGAATACCCATGAACACTGAAGCTTTCTTT.

The rearrangement uses TRBV3-1 (or the pseudogene TRBV3-2) and TRBJ2-1; D is possibly TRBD2 (5 bases). Germline loops: CDR1 LGHDT, CDR2 YNNKEL (reference sequence). CDR3 length: 13 amino acids. Trimming removed 0 bases from V and 12 bases from J, with 12 bases in between. The CDR3 nucleotides read TGTGCCAGCAGCCAAGATCCCAGGAGGCGGCAGTTCTTC. This translates into CASSQDPRRRQFF.

The V call is TRBV6-6, the J call TRBJ1-2; 10 bases fit TRBD1. The CDR3 contains 15 residues. CDR1 and CDR2 from the germline V gene are MNHNY and SVGAGI (reference sequence). Unmatched junction bases numbered 6, after V lost 4 bases and J lost 4 bases. This CDR3 is CASSSAGTGVYGYTF. As DNA, the CDR3 is TGTGCCAGCAGTTCGGCCGGGACAGGGGTCTATGGCTACACCTTC.

This sequence joins TRBV5-1 and TRBJ2-7, with TRBD2 matching over 11 bases. Looked up from germline, CDR1 is SGHRS and CDR2 is YFSETQ. CDR3 length: 15 amino acids. J lost 0 bases, V lost 2 bases, and 1 base had no gene match. In nucleotides, the CDR3 is TGCGCCAGCAGCTTACTAGCGGGAGTCTCCTACGAGCAGTACTTC. Its translation: CASSLLAGVSYEQYF.